A selection of T cell receptor beta chains follows, all from one sample in a study of cytomegalovirus exposure and HLA in healthy donors. Generated by immunoSEQ multiplex PCR, the TCRdb table keeps only in-frame clones and is missing some. This sample has around 350,000 clones, with approximately 90% found just once. Sequenced sample: PBMCs. These receptors came from a woman between 18 and 29 years old in good health and CMV-seronegative. Both conserved end residues are part of each CDR3. D genes are given only for firm matches. Clone size appears in some rows only: once, few, many, or a class for an expanded clone.

TRBV19	once	NA	TRBJ2-4	CASNPGDKNIQYF	TGTGCCAGTAACCCAGGGGACAAAAACATTCAGTACTTC
TRBV15	NA	NA	TRBJ2-6	CATSRDKGAGANVLTF	TGTGCCACCAGCAGAGATAAGGGGGCTGGGGCCAACGTCCTGACTTTC
TRBV2	NA	TRBD1	TRBJ1-2	CASRGMGQSYGYTF	TGTGCCAGCAGGGGAATGGGACAGAGCTATGGCTACACCTTC
TRBV18	NA	TRBD2	TRBJ2-1	CASSLTSGRADEQFF	TGTGCCAGCTCACTCACTAGCGGGAGGGCCGATGAGCAGTTCTTC
TRBV18	NA	NA	TRBJ2-7	CASSSTSYEQYF	TGTGCCAGCTCGTCTACTTCCTACGAGCAGTACTTC
TRBV7-6	NA	NA	TRBJ2-5	CASSLLLGVSPSETQYF	TGTGCCAGCAGCTTACTTCTCGGGGTCTCCCCGAGTGAGACCCAGTACTTC
TRBV5-4	NA	TRBD2	TRBJ2-3	CASSPPRVAGGRTDTQYF	TGTGCCAGCAGCCCACCCCGAGTAGCGGGGGGACGCACAGATACGCAGTATTTT
TRBV6-5	NA	NA	TRBJ1-2	CASSYTGTLNYGYTF	TGTGCCAGCAGTTACACGGGGACATTAAACTATGGCTACACCTTC
TRBV11-1	NA	NA	TRBJ2-3	CASSFIRSQGSTDTQYF	TGTGCCAGCAGCTTCATTCGGTCGCAGGGTTCCACCGATACGCAGTATTTT
TRBV2	NA	TRBD1	TRBJ2-3	CASGQGTDTQYF	TGTGCCAGCGGACAGGGCACAGATACGCAGTATTTT
TRBV15	NA	TRBD1	TRBJ1-5	CATSRDRQGYSNQPQHF	TGTGCCACCAGCAGAGACCGACAGGGTTATAGCAATCAGCCCCAGCATTTT
TRBV7-8	NA	NA	TRBJ1-2	CASSSYGTYYGYTF	TGTGCCAGCAGCTCTTACGGGACATACTATGGCTACACCTTC
TRBV7-9	NA	NA	TRBJ1-3	CASSLKRGAGNTIYF	TGTGCCAGCAGCTTAAAACGGGGAGCTGGAAACACCATATATTTT
TRBV7-3	NA	NA	TRBJ2-3	CASSLAGWADTQYF	TGTGCCAGCAGCTTAGCGGGTTGGGCAGATACGCAGTATTTT
TRBV7-3	once	TRBD2	TRBJ2-7	CASSLGGGRREQYF	TGTGCCAGCAGCTTAGGTGGCGGGAGACGGGAGCAGTACTTC
TRBV11-2	NA	NA	TRBJ2-1	CASSPRERELNNEQFF	TGTGCCAGCAGCCCCCGGGAGCGCGAGTTGAACAATGAGCAGTTCTTC
TRBV28	NA	NA	TRBJ1-1	CASSSDGVGEAFF	TGTGCCAGCAGTTCGGACGGGGTGGGTGAAGCTTTCTTT
TRBV19	once	NA	TRBJ2-7	CASSIPLRTDLIPSYEQYF	TGTGCCAGTAGTATCCCCCTACGGACAGACCTTATCCCCTCCTACGAGCAGTACTTC
TRBV7-9	NA	TRBD1	TRBJ2-2	CASSLAGGQGFNTGELFF	TGTGCCAGCAGCTTAGCGGGGGGACAGGGGTTCAACACCGGGGAGCTGTTTTTT
TRBV28	NA	TRBD1	TRBJ1-5	CASKTGQGVGQPQHF	TGTGCCAGCAAGACGGGACAGGGGGTAGGGCAGCCCCAGCATTTT
TRBV4-1	NA	TRBD2	TRBJ2-7	CASSQGTSGALEQYF	TGCGCCAGCAGCCAAGGGACTAGCGGGGCCCTTGAGCAGTACTTC
TRBV4-1	NA	TRBD1	TRBJ1-1	CASSLTGVNTEAFF	TGCGCCAGCAGCCTTACAGGGGTGAACACTGAAGCTTTCTTT
TRBV27	few	TRBD2	TRBJ2-7	CASTASGRMSEQYF	TGTGCCAGCACCGCTAGCGGGAGGATGAGCGAGCAGTACTTC
TRBV5-1	NA	TRBD1	TRBJ1-1	CASSPGGTGGTEAFF	TGCGCCAGCAGCCCAGGAGGGACAGGGGGCACTGAAGCTTTCTTT
TRBV29-1	NA	TRBD1	TRBJ2-7	CSVELGQGNEQYF	TGCAGCGTTGAATTAGGACAGGGGAACGAGCAGTACTTC
TRBV6-1	NA	TRBD1	TRBJ1-1	CASSAGQGYDTEAFF	TGTGCCAGCAGTGCTGGACAGGGTTACGACACTGAAGCTTTCTTT
TRBV6-1	NA	TRBD1	TRBJ2-7	CASRGEGQGPYEQYF	TGTGCCAGCAGGGGGGAGGGACAGGGACCCTACGAGCAGTACTTC
TRBV7-9	NA	NA	TRBJ1-3	CASSFQGSGNTIYF	TGTGCCAGCAGCTTCCAGGGTAGCGGAAACACCATATATTTT
TRBV28	NA	TRBD2	TRBJ2-3	CASSSIAGGPGDTQYF	TGTGCCAGCAGTTCCATAGCGGGGGGGCCCGGAGATACGCAGTATTTT
TRBV7-8	NA	NA	TRBJ1-2	CASSLGGPPGYTF	TGTGCCAGCAGCTTAGGGGGGCCCCCCGGCTACACCTTC
TRBV4-1	NA	NA	TRBJ2-7	CASSREPGTYEQYF	TGCGCCAGCAGCCGCGAGCCGGGGACCTACGAGCAGTACTTC
TRBV5-1	NA	TRBD1	TRBJ2-5	CASSLAGTGGETQYF	TGCGCCAGCAGCTTGGCTGGGACAGGGGGTGAGACCCAGTACTTC
TRBV5-4	NA	NA	TRBJ1-1	CASSFGTEAFF	TGTGCCAGCAGCTTCGGGACTGAAGCTTTCTTT
TRBV4-1	NA	NA	TRBJ1-1	CASSQVMTSNTEAFF	TGCGCCAGCAGCCAAGTAATGACATCGAACACTGAAGCTTTCTTT
TRBV9	NA	NA	TRBJ2-5	CASSERPGRGWETQYF	TGTGCCAGCAGCGAGCGTCCGGGGAGAGGATGGGAGACCCAGTACTTC
TRBV4-1	NA	NA	TRBJ2-1	CASSPSHQGNEQFF	TGCGCCAGCAGTCCGTCCCATCAGGGAAATGAGCAGTTCTTC
TRBV28	once	TRBD1	TRBJ1-5	CASSNRGRDQPQHF	TGTGCCAGCAGTAACAGGGGGCGCGATCAGCCCCAGCATTTT
TRBV11-2	NA	TRBD1	TRBJ2-7	CASSITRDRVFSYEQYF	TGTGCCAGCAGCATAACCCGGGACAGGGTTTTTTCCTACGAGCAGTACTTC
TRBV6-5	NA	TRBD1	TRBJ1-1	CASSRDRSNTEAFF	TGTGCCAGCAGTCGGGACAGGTCGAACACTGAAGCTTTCTTT
TRBV7-9	NA	NA	TRBJ1-1	CASSLGGGVQGEAFF	TGTGCCAGCAGCTTAGGCGGGGGGGTACAGGGAGAAGCTTTCTTT
TRBV7-9	NA	TRBD1	TRBJ1-2	CASSPQGWDYGYTF	TGTGCCAGCAGCCCACAGGGGTGGGACTATGGCTACACCTTC
TRBV6-5	NA	NA	TRBJ1-6	CASSSGTQSSPLHF	TGTGCCAGCAGCTCCGGGACACAGAGTTCACCCCTCCACTTT
TRBV9	NA	NA	TRBJ2-1	CASSVVAYNEQFF	TGTGCCAGCAGCGTAGTAGCTTACAATGAGCAGTTCTTC
TRBV27	NA	TRBD2	TRBJ2-1	CASSSLATSGSDEQFF	TGTGCCAGCAGTTCCCTTGCGACTAGCGGGAGTGATGAGCAGTTCTTC
TRBV2	NA	NA	TRBJ2-6	CASLWTVGVFGANVLTF	TGTGCCAGTCTATGGACTGTTGGTGTTTTTGGGGCCAACGTCCTGACTTTC
TRBV18	NA	TRBD1	TRBJ1-4	CASSEAGTGSEKLFF	TGTGCCAGCTCTGAAGCAGGGACAGGATCGGAAAAACTGTTTTTT
TRBV2	NA	TRBD1	TRBJ2-3	CASSDGRQGSGTDTQYF	TGTGCCAGCAGTGATGGTAGACAGGGGTCGGGCACAGATACGCAGTATTTT
TRBV6-5	NA	NA	TRBJ2-7	CASSYEGGGGTYEQYF	TGTGCCAGCAGTTACGAGGGGGGGGGCGGAACCTACGAGCAGTACTTC
TRBV18	NA	NA	TRBJ1-4	CASSPIVYRVENEKLFF	TGTGCCAGCTCACCTATCGTATACAGGGTCGAAAATGAAAAACTGTTTTTT
TRBV2	few	NA	TRBJ1-1	CASSEQGIHTEAFF	TGTGCCAGCAGTGAACAGGGAATACACACTGAAGCTTTCTTT
TRBV2	NA	TRBD1	TRBJ1-5	CASNRDRGSQPQHF	TGTGCCAGCAACCGGGACAGGGGTTCCCAGCCCCAGCATTTT
TRBV25-1	NA	TRBD1	TRBJ1-5	CANPGGGQPQHF	TGTGCCAACCCAGGGGGCGGTCAGCCCCAGCATTTT
TRBV10-3	few	TRBD2	TRBJ2-7	CAISTGTSGTYEQYF	TGTGCCATCAGTACTGGGACTAGCGGTACCTACGAGCAGTACTTC
TRBV30	few	TRBD2	TRBJ2-7	CAFSTSAYEQYF	TGTGCCTTCTCGACTAGCGCCTACGAGCAGTACTTC
TRBV10-1	NA	TRBD1	TRBJ2-7	CASSETLTGGSTYEQYF	TGCGCCAGCAGTGAGACACTGACAGGGGGCTCAACCTACGAGCAGTACTTC
TRBV10-3	NA	TRBD2	TRBJ2-5	CAISESGGSREVQETQYF	TGTGCCATCAGTGAGTCCGGGGGGAGTAGAGAGGTCCAAGAGACCCAGTACTTC
TRBV29-1	once	NA	TRBJ1-4	CSVAAPTNEKLFF	TGCAGCGTCGCGGCGCCAACTAATGAAAAACTGTTTTTT
TRBV30	NA	NA	TRBJ1-2	CAWTPTGGVNNYGYTF	TGTGCCTGGACCCCAACGGGGGGGGTGAATAACTATGGCTACACCTTC
TRBV18	NA	NA	TRBJ2-2	CASSPTGNTGELFF	TGTGCCAGCTCACCGACAGGGAACACCGGGGAGCTGTTTTTT
TRBV7-9	NA	TRBD1	TRBJ2-2	CASSFTPRRGQPNTGELFF	TGTGCCAGCAGCTTTACTCCACGTAGGGGACAGCCGAACACCGGGGAGCTGTTTTTT